A selection of T cell receptor beta chains follows, all from one sample in a study of T cells in tuberculosis. Assay: immunoSEQ multiplex PCR; the TCRdb copy retains only in-frame clones and omits some. The data contain 20,000 to 25,000 clones, roughly 84% of them seen just once; the ten biggest clones take up 14% to 15%. Specimen: PBMCs, collected at tuberculosis diagnosis. The receptors derive from an adult with tuberculosis. The CDR3 runs from the conserved cysteine through the conserved F or W. D genes are given only for firm matches. A row's size may be missing; if present it is once, few, many or a size class.

V gene	D gene	clone size	J gene	CDR3 DNA	CDR3 protein
TRBV27	TRBD1	.	TRBJ1-1	TGTGCCAGCAGTTTATCGCAGGGGGTAAGGGCTTTCTTT	CASSLSQGVRAFF
TRBV6-6	TRBD1	.	TRBJ1-5	TGTGCCAGCAGCTCTAATGACAGGGTCAATCAGCCCCAGCATTTT	CASSSNDRVNQPQHF
TRBV5-1	TRBD1	few	TRBJ2-7	TGCGCCAGCAGCTTGGGACAGGGGACAGGGGAGCAGTACTTC	CASSLGQGTGEQYF
TRBV13	TRBD2	.	TRBJ2-7	TGTGCCAGCAGACTAGCGGGAAGACACGAGCAGTACTTC	CASRLAGRHEQYF
TRBV4-2	TRBD2	.	TRBJ2-5	TGTGCCAGCAGCCAGCTAGCGGGAGGGCTTGAGACCCAGTACTTC	CASSQLAGGLETQYF
TRBV28	.	few	TRBJ2-5	TGTGCCAGCAGTTTTCGTAGTGGGGCAGAGACCCAGTACTTC	CASSFRSGAETQYF
TRBV2	.	medium-sized	TRBJ1-1	TGTGCCAGCGGAGGACCTCAGGAGAACACTGAAGCTTTCTTT	CASGGPQENTEAFF
TRBV5-1	TRBD2	.	TRBJ2-3	TGCGCCAGCAGCCTAAGGACTAGCGCAAAAGGGACAGATACGCAGTATTTT	CASSLRTSAKGTDTQYF
TRBV5-1	.	.	TRBJ2-3	TGCGCCAGCAAGGCAGGGGAAAGCACAGATACGCAGTATTTT	CASKAGESTDTQYF
TRBV9	.	.	TRBJ2-2	TGTGCCAGCAGCGCAAGGGCGGGGTATACCGGGGAGCTGTTTTTT	CASSARAGYTGELFF
TRBV13	TRBD1	.	TRBJ2-5	TGTGCCAGCAGCTTCCGGGACAGGGGGCTTTCGGAGACCCAGTACTTC	CASSFRDRGLSETQYF
TRBV28	.	.	TRBJ2-2	TGTGCCAGTATGACTAGTTCCCCCGTCGCCGGGGAGCTGTTTTTT	CASMTSSPVAGELFF
TRBV6-1	.	.	TRBJ1-4	TGCGGGGGAGGGGAATACGGGGAAAAACTGTTTTTT	CGGGEYGEKLFF
TRBV5-4	TRBD2	.	TRBJ2-1	TGTGCCAGCAGCTTGGTCCTAGCGGTCGATGAGCAGTTCTTC	CASSLVLAVDEQFF
TRBV6-5	.	.	TRBJ1-2	TGTGCCAGCAGGCCCAGAGGATACTATGGCTACACCTTC	CASRPRGYYGYTF